One and the same sample provided the 29 T cell receptor beta chains below, sequenced in a study of blood T cell repertoires in COVID-19. Sequencing used immunoSEQ multiplex PCR; TCRdb keeps in-frame clones, though not all of them. The table includes about 160,000 clones, 90% detected once. Sequencing was carried out using peripheral blood. These receptors were taken from a man aged 60 to 69 with active or convalescent COVID-19.

The CDR3 loop is CASSFREADSGNTIYF. The CDR3 DNA sequence: TGTGCCAGCAGCTTCAGGGAGGCCGACTCTGGAAACACCATATATTTT. V usage is TRBV7-2 and J usage is TRBJ1-3; a possible D gene is TRBD1 (5 bases). V lost 3 bases and J lost 0, with 12 bases in between. The CDR3 covers 16 residues. Germline V gene lookup returns CDR1 SGHTA and CDR2 FQGNSA.

In this sample, this clone turned up a few times. The rearrangement uses TRBV2 and TRBJ1-6; maybe TRBD1 (6 bases). The CDR3 runs 13 residues. V was shortened by 7 bases and J by 3 bases, with 7 bases between the two germline ends. Per germline, CDR1 SNHLY and CDR2 FYNNEI. The CDR3 spells CASTGHYNSPLHF. The CDR3 bases are TGTGCCAGCACGGGACACTATAATTCACCCCTCCACTTT.

The chain recombines TRBV11-2 with TRBJ2-1; 11 bases agree with TRBD1. Germline-derived CDR1 and CDR2 are SGHAT and FQNNGV. V lost 6 bases and J lost 6; bases outside the gene matches: 4. CDR3 length equals 14 residues. CDR3 nucleotide sequence: TGTGCCAGCAGGGGACAGGGGGTTGGCAATGAGCAGTTCTTC. The encoded protein is CASRGQGVGNEQFF.

The rearrangement joins TRBV5-1 to TRBJ2-7; possibly TRBD2 for D (5 bases). CDR1 is SGHRS, CDR2 YFSETQ, per germline. Trimming left V 2 bases short and J 0 bases short, with 12 bases between. This CDR3 is built from 15 residues. The CDR3 nucleotides are TGCGCCAGCAGCTTTAGTTTAGGGAGCTCCTACGAGCAGTACTTC. Translated: CASSFSLGSSYEQYF.

This chain connects TRBV12-5 to TRBJ2-1, with D perhaps TRBD1 (5 bases). The germline V gene encodes CDR1 LGHNT and CDR2 FRNRAP. Trimming took off 6 bases at V and 8 bases at J, with 8 bases between the two ends. CDR3 length: 11 residues. The CDR3 is CASGQGYEQFF. CDR3 coding DNA: TGTGCTAGTGGCCAGGGTTATGAGCAGTTCTTC. Based on the CDR3 plus reference TRBV12-5 and TRBJ2-1, the full variable domain is DARVTQTPRHKVTEMGQEVTMRCQPILGHNTVFWYRQTMMQGLELLAYFRNRAPLDDSGMPKDRFSAEMPDATLATLKIQPSEPRDSAVYFCASGQGYEQFFGPGTRLTVL.

DNA of the CDR3: TGCGCCAGCAGTGAGTCGACAGGGGGCGCTGGCTACACCTTC. This gives the protein CASSESTGGAGYTF. The rearrangement joins TRBV10-2 to TRBJ1-2; 10 bases are shared with TRBD1. The CDR3 spans 14 residues. The junction had 2 bases not matched to a gene; V was cut back by 0 bases and J by 7 bases. From germline, CDR1 is WSHSY and CDR2 SAAADI.

As regards this clone: The junction differs from germline at one of its ends, possibly a read error. The J gene is TRBJ1-2, the V gene TRBV7-2; D remains ambiguous. Germline V gene sequence: CDR1 SGHTA, CDR2 FQGNSA. The CDR3 sequence is 12 residues long. This CDR3 reads CASSLRRGEASF. CDR3 nucleotide sequence: TGTGCCAGCAGCTTAAGGCGGGGTGAGGCTTCCTTC.

In its sample, this clone was seen a few times. This chain connects TRBV5-1 to TRBJ1-5; maybe TRBD1 (5 bases). Trimming removed 0 bases at V and 1 base at J, with 11 bases between. Germline CDR1 SGHRS, CDR2 YFSETQ. The CDR3 runs 16 residues. The CDR3 bases are TGCGCCAGCAGCTTGGGATTTCCAGGGAGCAATCAGCCCCAGCATTTT. Amino acids: CASSLGFPGSNQPQHF.

The chain couples TRBV5-1 to TRBJ2-5, with D perhaps TRBD1 (5 bases). CDR1 SGHRS and CDR2 YFSETQ come from the germline V gene. This CDR3 has 16 residues. V gave up 0 bases and J gave up 0 bases, with 12 bases separating them. CDR3 sequence (DNA): TGCGCCAGCAGCTTGGGACAGCAAGCGTACCAAGAGACCCAGTACTTC. Protein product: CASSLGQQAYQETQYF.

The rearrangement links TRBV30 to TRBJ1-1; the D is unclear. V gave up 2 bases and J gave up 0 bases, with 7 bases separating them. Germline V CDR1 and CDR2: GTSNPN, SVGIG (reference sequence). The CDR3 is 13 amino acids. CDR3: CAWSRGMNTEAFF. The CDR3 nucleotides read TGTGCCTGGAGTCGCGGGATGAACACTGAAGCTTTCTTT. Filled out from reference TRBV30 and TRBJ1-1, the complete variable domain reads SQTIHQWPATLVQPVGSPLSLECTVEGTSNPNLYWYRQAAGRGLQLLFYSVGIGQISSEVPQNLSASRPQDRQFILSSKKLLLSDSGFYLCAWSRGMNTEAFFGQGTRLTVV.

V usage is TRBV6-5 and J usage is TRBJ1-5; D perhaps matches TRBD1 (5 bases). The CDR3 runs to 15 residues. Trimming stripped 0 bases from V and 6 bases from J, with 12 bases between. The V gene's germline CDR1 is MNHEY and CDR2 SVGAGI. CDR3 sequence (DNA): TGTGCCAGCAGTTACTCGTACCCCCAGGGTCAGCCCCAGCATTTT. As protein: CASSYSYPQGQPQHF.

The rearrangement links TRBV4-1 to TRBJ2-5; 7 bases agree with TRBD1. Germline-derived CDR1 and CDR2 are MGHRA and YSYEKL. The CDR3 is made up of 18 amino acids. V trimming: 4 bases; J trimming: 9 bases; junction bases outside the gene matches: 23. This chain's CDR3 is CASSPQASGDSLYDSQYF. DNA for the CDR3: TGCGCCAGCAGCCCGCAGGCATCAGGGGACAGCCTCTATGATTCCCAGTACTTC.

CDR3 protein: CASSPGGAQAGANVLTF. As DNA, the CDR3 is TGCGCCAGCAGCCCTGGGGGGGCACAGGCTGGGGCCAACGTCCTGACTTTC. The chain couples TRBV5-1 to TRBJ2-6; the D gene is possibly TRBD2 (7 bases). Germline CDR1 and CDR2: SGHRS and YFSETQ. Trimming took off 4 bases at V and 2 bases at J, with 16 bases between the two ends. CDR3 length equals 17 residues.

V is TRBV7-2 and J is TRBJ1-5; 8 bases map to TRBD1. The CDR3 consists of 17 residues. Germline CDR1 is SGHTA and CDR2 is FQGNSA. Trimming removed 1 base from V and 1 base from J; junction bases left unmatched: 6. For the CDR3, the DNA is TGTGCCAGCAGCTTAGACAGGGGGAGTTCGAGCAATCAGCCCCAGCATTTT. Its translation is CASSLDRGSSSNQPQHF.

The V call is TRBV6-5, the J call TRBJ2-1; 9 nucleotides line up with TRBD1. Germline assignment: CDR1 MNHEY and CDR2 SVGAGI. V gave up 4 bases and J gave up 15 bases; unmatched junction bases: 7. The CDR3 loop spans 12 amino acids. The CDR3 reads CASSLLGQGWFF. Here the CDR3 DNA reads TGTGCCAGCAGTTTATTGGGACAGGGTTGGTTCTTC.

This chain joins TRBV6-5 and TRBJ2-7; perhaps TRBD2 as D (6 bases). Germline-derived CDR1 and CDR2 are MNHEY and SVGAGI. V lost 0 bases, J lost 6 bases, and 15 bases lay in between. CDR3 length equals 15 residues. As DNA, the CDR3 is TGTGCCAGCAGTTACTCTTTGGGGTTCGGGGGCGAGCAGTACTTC. Encoded protein: CASSYSLGFGGEQYF.

V and J are TRBV7-2 and TRBJ1-3; D is undetermined. The CDR3 has 15 amino acids. In germline, CDR1 is SGHTA, CDR2 FQGNSA. V lost 3 bases to trimming and J lost 0 bases, with 9 bases between them. This chain's CDR3 is CASSFGVGSGNTIYF. CDR3 DNA sequence: TGTGCCAGCAGCTTTGGTGTCGGCTCTGGAAACACCATATATTTT.

This chain links TRBV2 with TRBJ2-7, with TRBD2 identical over 12 bases. CDR1 is SNHLY, CDR2 FYNNEI, per germline. With 6 bases clipped from V and 6 bases from J, the junction kept 6 bases outside the gene matches. This CDR3 contains 14 residues. This chain's CDR3 is CASRGTSGRPEQYF. CDR3 in DNA: TGTGCCAGCAGGGGTACTAGCGGGAGGCCCGAGCAGTACTTC.

This clone was detected only a few times. This chain links TRBV27 with TRBJ2-2, with 9 bases fitting TRBD1. The ends lost 3 bases at V and 8 bases at J; junction bases unmatched: 10. Germline loops: CDR1 MNHEY, CDR2 SMNVEV (reference sequence). CDR3 length: 16 amino acids. CDR3 in DNA: TGTGCCAGCAGTTTGCTCGGGACAGGGAAAAGGGGGGAGCTGTTTTTT. This translates into CASSLLGTGKRGELFF.

This chain uses TRBV10-1 with TRBJ2-1; 9 positions agree with TRBD1. The CDR3 consists of 15 residues. Germline CDR1 reads WNHNN; CDR2 reads SYGVQD (reference sequence). The J segment lost 3 bases and the V segment lost 4 bases, leaving 4 bases of the junction unmatched. The CDR3 is CASSGDRVYYNEQFF. The CDR3 DNA sequence: TGCGCCAGCAGTGGGGACAGGGTCTACTACAATGAGCAGTTCTTC.

The CDR3 sequence is CASSYPGQSFYGYTF. The CDR3 coding sequence is TGTGCCAGCAGTTACCCCGGACAGTCTTTCTATGGCTACACCTTC. This rearrangement joins TRBV28 to TRBJ1-2, with TRBD1 as a possible D gene (6 bases). V dropped 4 bases and J dropped 4 bases, with 16 bases sitting between them. Germline V CDR1 and CDR2: MDHEN, SYDVKM. The CDR3 is 15 amino acids.

The rearrangement uses TRBV7-7 and TRBJ2-3; no definite D call. V lost 1 base, J lost 6 bases, and 8 bases lay in between. Per germline, CDR1 SSHAT and CDR2 FNYEAQ (reference sequence). This CDR3 is 13 amino acids long. CDR3 nucleotides: TGTGCCAGCAGCTTAGGGCTGCCGGATACGCAGTATTTT. This codes for CASSLGLPDTQYF.

The rearrangement joins TRBV5-1 to TRBJ1-3, with a possible D match to TRBD1 (5 bases). From germline, CDR1 is SGHRS and CDR2 YFSETQ. V lost 7 bases and J 0 bases, leaving 23 bases between the germline ends. This CDR3 is 18 amino acids long. The CDR3 nucleotides read TGCGCCAGCGGCCTCGTCGGCCAGGGCCTTTCCTCTGGAAACACCATATATTTT. Residues: CASGLVGQGLSSGNTIYF.

The chain is built from TRBV18 and TRBJ2-7; 9 nucleotides match TRBD2. The trim removed 3 bases at V and 4 bases at J, leaving 4 bases unmatched. This CDR3 has 14 residues. Germline CDR1 KGHSH, CDR2 LQKENI. The CDR3 DNA is TGTGCCAGCTCACCCCCTAGCGGGACTTACGAGCAGTACTTC. Translated: CASSPPSGTYEQYF.

This clone is a singleton in its sample. The chain joins TRBV27 to TRBJ1-1; TRBD1 matches 10 bases. This CDR3 spans 17 amino acids. Germline CDR1 is MNHEY and CDR2 is SMNVEV (reference sequence). Trimming cost V 4 bases and J 1 base; bases outside gene matches: 9. The CDR3 coding sequence is TGTGCCAGCAGTTCGGGACAGGGGAGATTGGGGAACACTGAAGCTTTCTTT. Translated: CASSSGQGRLGNTEAFF.

The chain couples TRBV10-3 to TRBJ1-5, with a tentative D call TRBD1 (6 bases). The germline V and J ends were trimmed by 6 bases and 8 bases, with 20 bases remaining between them. Germline lookup yields CDR1 ENHRY and CDR2 SYGVKD. This CDR3 has 15 residues. CDR3 loop: CAISPLGGADEPQHF. The CDR3 DNA reads TGTGCCATCAGCCCACTAGGGGGGGCGGATGAGCCCCAGCATTTT.

The genes are TRBV7-6 and TRBJ2-7; TRBD2 matches 7 bases. Germline V gene lookup returns CDR1 SGHVS and CDR2 FNYEAQ. CDR3 length: 15 residues. V lost 1 base and J lost 6; bases outside the gene matches: 9. In DNA, the CDR3 is TGTGCCAGCAGCTTAGTGGGGGGGGAGGGCTTCGAGCAGTACTTC. Translating gives CASSLVGGEGFEQYF.

Only one count was recorded for this clone. The chain combines TRBV2 with TRBJ1-1; 7 nucleotides line up with TRBD1. Germline-derived CDR1 and CDR2 are SNHLY and FYNNEI. With V trimmed by 4 bases and J by 6 bases, 5 bases remained unmatched. This CDR3 has 13 residues. Written as DNA, the CDR3 is TGTGCCAGCAGTGGACAGGGTTGGGCTGAAGCTTTCTTT. Its protein product is CASSGQGWAEAFF.

The gene calls are TRBV7-2 and TRBJ1-2; D ambiguous. This CDR3 has 15 residues. Deletions cut 5 bases from V and 2 bases from J, with 15 bases between. Germline values: CDR1 SGHTA, CDR2 FQGNSA. The chain's CDR3 is CASSLLPRTNYGYTF. The CDR3 DNA is TGTGCCAGCAGCCTACTACCCAGAACGAACTATGGCTACACCTTC.